A selection of T cell receptor beta chains follows, all from one sample in a study of PD-1 blockade in mismatch repair-deficient tumors. TCRdb's table, derived via immunoSEQ multiplex PCR, lists solely in-frame clones and lacks some. The data hold 70,000 to 90,000 clones, with around 80% observed a single time. The sequencing here drew on peripheral blood, taken 44 weeks after starting pembrolizumab. These receptors were taken from an adult with mismatch repair-deficient cancer. The CDR3 runs from the conserved cysteine through the conserved F or W. The order of the fields is V gene, J gene, clone size, D gene, CDR3 protein, CDR3 DNA. The D gene is left open where the match is weak. Rows may omit the clone size; those that give it use once, few, many or a size class.

TRBV7-6,TRBJ2-1,.,.,CASSLERGYNEQFF,TGTGCCAGCAGCTTAGAGAGGGGCTACAATGAGCAGTTCTTC
TRBV27,TRBJ2-7,.,.,CASSLSGLRYEQYF,TGTGCCAGCAGTTTATCTGGTTTGAGATACGAGCAGTACTTC
TRBV5-1,TRBJ2-5,.,.,CASSFGGNQETQYF,TGCGCCAGCAGCTTCGGCGGGAACCAAGAGACCCAGTACTTC
TRBV14,TRBJ2-1,.,.,CASSQDRYNEQFF,TGTGCCAGCAGCCAAGATCGCTACAATGAGCAGTTCTTC
TRBV7-7,TRBJ2-5,.,TRBD1,CASSLRRQGERETQYF,TGTGCTAGCAGCTTAAGGCGGCAGGGGGAGAGGGAGACCCAGTACTTC
TRBV19,TRBJ2-2,medium-sized,TRBD1,CASNPGTGGSGELFF,TGTGCCAGTAACCCTGGGACAGGGGGTTCCGGGGAGCTGTTTTTT
TRBV11-1,TRBJ1-2,.,TRBD1,CASSPGQAVASYGYTF,TGTGCCAGCAGCCCGGGACAGGCGGTAGCGAGCTATGGCTACACCTTC
TRBV5-1,TRBJ2-4,.,.,CASSLVQGKGNIQYF,TGCGCCAGCAGCTTGGTACAGGGAAAAGGAAACATTCAGTACTTC
TRBV6-1,TRBJ1-1,.,.,CASSEVGGVNTEAFF,TGTGCCAGCAGTGAAGTGGGGGGCGTGAACACTGAAGCTTTCTTT
TRBV29-1,TRBJ2-3,.,TRBD2,CSVEDGTSGRDTQYF,TGCAGCGTTGAAGATGGGACTAGCGGGAGAGATACGCAGTATTTT
TRBV27,TRBJ1-5,.,TRBD1,CASSLGQGEQPQHF,TGTGCCAGCAGTTTAGGACAGGGTGAACAGCCCCAGCATTTT
TRBV30,TRBJ1-5,.,TRBD1,CAWRGQGGNQPQHF,TGTGCCTGGAGAGGACAGGGGGGCAATCAGCCCCAGCATTTT
TRBV7-2,TRBJ2-5,.,.,CASSLFPQETQYF,TGTGCCAGCAGTCTGTTCCCCCAAGAGACCCAGTACTTC
TRBV7-3,TRBJ2-5,.,TRBD2,CASGTSGSIGYQETQYF,TGTGCCAGTGGGACTAGCGGGAGTATCGGGTACCAAGAGACCCAGTACTTC
TRBV6-6,TRBJ1-2,.,TRBD1,CASSKTGTGDYGYTF,TGTGCCAGCAGTAAGACCGGGACAGGGGACTATGGCTACACCTTC
TRBV6-5,TRBJ1-2,.,.,CASSPSLGGYTF,TGTGCCAGCAGCCCGTCCCTTGGTGGCTACACCTTC
TRBV15,TRBJ1-1,.,.,CATSPTGQTNTEAFF,TGTGCCACCAGCCCGACAGGTCAGACGAACACTGAAGCTTTCTTT
TRBV7-9,TRBJ2-3,.,TRBD1,CASSRQGQADTQYF,TGTGCCAGCTCCAGACAGGGCCAAGCAGATACGCAGTATTTT